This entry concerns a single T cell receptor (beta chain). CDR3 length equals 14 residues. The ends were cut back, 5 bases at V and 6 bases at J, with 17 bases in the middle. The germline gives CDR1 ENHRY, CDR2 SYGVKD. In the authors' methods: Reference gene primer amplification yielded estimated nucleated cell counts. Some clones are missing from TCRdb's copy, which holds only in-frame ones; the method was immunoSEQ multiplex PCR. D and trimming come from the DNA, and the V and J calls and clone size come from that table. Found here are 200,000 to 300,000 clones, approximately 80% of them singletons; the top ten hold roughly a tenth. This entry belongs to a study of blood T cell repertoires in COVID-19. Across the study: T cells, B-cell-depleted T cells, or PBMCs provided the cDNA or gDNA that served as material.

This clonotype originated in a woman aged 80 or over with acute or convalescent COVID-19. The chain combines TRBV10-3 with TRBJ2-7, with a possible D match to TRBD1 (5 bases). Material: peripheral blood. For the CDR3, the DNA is TGTGCCATCAGTAAAGACAGCGTCCCCGCCGAGCAGTACTTC. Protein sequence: CAISKDSVPAEQYF.